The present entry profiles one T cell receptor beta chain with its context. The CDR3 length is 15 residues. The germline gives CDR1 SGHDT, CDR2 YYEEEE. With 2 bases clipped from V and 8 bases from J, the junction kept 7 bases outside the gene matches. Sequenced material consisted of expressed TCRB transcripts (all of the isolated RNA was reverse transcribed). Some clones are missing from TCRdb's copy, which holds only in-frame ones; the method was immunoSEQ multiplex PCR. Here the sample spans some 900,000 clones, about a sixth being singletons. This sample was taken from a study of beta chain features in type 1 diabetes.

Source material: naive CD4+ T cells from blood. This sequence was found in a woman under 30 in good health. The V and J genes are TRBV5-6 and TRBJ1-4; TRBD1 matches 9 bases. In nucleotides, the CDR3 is TGTGCCAGCAGCTTCGGGACAGGGAGTCCCGAAAAACTGTTTTTT. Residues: CASSFGTGSPEKLFF. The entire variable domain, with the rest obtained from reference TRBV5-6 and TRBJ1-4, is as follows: DAGVTQSPTHLIKTRGQQVTLRCSPKSGHDTVSWYQQALGQGPQFIFQYYEEEERQRGNFPDRFSGHQFPNYSSELNVNALLLGDSALYLCASSFGTGSPEKLFFGSGTQLSVL.